A single T cell receptor (beta chain) is shown here with its context. Trimming left V 4 bases short and J 4 bases short, with 14 bases between. CDR1 and CDR2 from the germline V gene are SGHRS and YFSETQ. CDR3 size: 15 residues. This entry comes from a study of blood T cell repertoires in COVID-19. The overall study: The analysed material was cDNA or gDNA that came from T cells, B-cell-depleted T cells, or PBMCs.

Original data processing: Counts of nucleated cells, estimated from reference gene primer amplification, were obtained. Clones were sequenced by immunoSEQ multiplex PCR, and TCRdb holds only the in-frame ones, with some missing. V and J calls plus clone size are reproduced from that table; the DNA served to infer D and trimming. The data hold fewer than 300,000 clones, with approximately 91% observed a single time. Seattle patients were enrolled while actively infected and followed longitudinally. The sample comprised peripheral blood. The receptor was isolated from a woman younger than 45 with COVID-19, enrolled during active disease. The chain has TRBV5-1 and TRBJ1-4; D remains unclear. The DNA for the CDR3 is TGCGCCAGCAGCATAGACATCGGGGATAATGAAAAACTGTTTTTT. The encoded protein is CASSIDIGDNEKLFF.